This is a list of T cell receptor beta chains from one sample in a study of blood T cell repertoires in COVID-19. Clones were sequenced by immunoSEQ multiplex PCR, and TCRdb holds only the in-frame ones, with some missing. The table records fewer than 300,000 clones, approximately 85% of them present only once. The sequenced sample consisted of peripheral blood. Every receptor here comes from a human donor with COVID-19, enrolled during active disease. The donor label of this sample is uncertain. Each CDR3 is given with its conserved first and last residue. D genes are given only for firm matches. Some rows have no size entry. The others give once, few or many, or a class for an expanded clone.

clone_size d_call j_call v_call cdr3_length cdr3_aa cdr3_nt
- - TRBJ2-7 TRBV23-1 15 CASSQSRTKTYEQYF TGCGCCAGCAGTCAATCGAGGACAAAAACCTACGAGCAGTACTTC
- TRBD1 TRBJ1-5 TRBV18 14 CASSPGQGSQPQHF TGTGCCAGCTCACCGGGACAGGGGAGTCAGCCCCAGCATTTT
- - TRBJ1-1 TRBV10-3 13 CAISEEENTEAFF TGTGCCATCAGTGAGGAGGAGAACACTGAAGCTTTCTTT
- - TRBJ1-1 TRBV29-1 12 CSVAPMNTEAFF TGCAGCGTTGCCCCTATGAACACTGAAGCTTTCTTT
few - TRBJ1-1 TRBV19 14 CASSTPSMNTEAFF TGTGCCAGTAGTACACCAAGCATGAACACTGAAGCTTTCTTT
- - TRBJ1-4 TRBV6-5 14 CASSYRASGEKLFF TGTGCCAGCAGTTACAGGGCATCAGGGGAAAAACTGTTTTTT
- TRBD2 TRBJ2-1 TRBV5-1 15 CASSLAGPSYNEQFF TGCGCCAGCAGTCTAGCGGGCCCCTCCTACAATGAGCAGTTCTTC
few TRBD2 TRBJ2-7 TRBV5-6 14 CASSSGGNSYEQYF TGTGCCAGCAGCTCCGGGGGGAATAGCTACGAGCAGTACTTC
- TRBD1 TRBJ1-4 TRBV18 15 CASSPNAQGGEKLFF TGTGCCAGCTCACCCAATGCCCAGGGGGGCGAAAAACTGTTTTTT
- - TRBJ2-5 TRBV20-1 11 CSANGGETQYF TGCAGTGCTAATGGCGGGGAGACCCAGTACTTC
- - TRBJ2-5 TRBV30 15 CAWSATWSLEETQYF TGTGCCTGGAGCGCCACCTGGAGTCTAGAAGAGACCCAGTACTTC
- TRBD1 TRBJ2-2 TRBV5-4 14 CASSRDRNTGELFF TGTGCCAGCAGTCGGGACAGGAACACCGGGGAGCTGTTTTTT
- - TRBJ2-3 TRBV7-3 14 CASSSTRSTDTQYF TGTGCCAGCAGCTCGACAAGGAGCACAGATACGCAGTATTTT
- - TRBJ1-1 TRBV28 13 CASSGGVNTEAFF TGTGCCAGCAGTGGAGGGGTGAACACTGAAGCTTTCTTT
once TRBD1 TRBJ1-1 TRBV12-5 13 CASGLTGATEAFF TGTGCTAGTGGATTAACAGGGGCCACTGAAGCTTTCTTT
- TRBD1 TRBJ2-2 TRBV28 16 CASTSIGTGSTGELFF TGTGCCAGCACTTCTATTGGGACAGGATCTACCGGGGAGCTGTTTTTT
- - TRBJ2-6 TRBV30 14 CAWSGGSGANVLTF TGTGCCTGGAGTGGAGGCTCTGGGGCCAACGTCCTGACTTTC
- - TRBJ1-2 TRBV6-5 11 CASNDVGGYTF TGTGCCAGCAACGATGTTGGCGGCTACACCTTC
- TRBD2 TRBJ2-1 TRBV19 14 CASRTLAGEGEQFF TGTGCCAGTAGAACACTAGCGGGAGAAGGTGAGCAGTTCTTC
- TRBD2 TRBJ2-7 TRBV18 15 CASSPLAGMSYEQYF TGTGCCAGCTCACCACTAGCGGGTATGTCCTACGAGCAGTACTTC
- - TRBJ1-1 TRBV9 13 CASTKGELSRAFF TGTGCCAGCACCAAGGGGGAATTAAGTAGGGCTTTCTTT
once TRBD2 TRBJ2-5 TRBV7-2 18 CASSYGTSGRTFQETQYF TGTGCCAGCAGCTACGGGACTAGCGGGAGAACATTCCAAGAGACCCAGTACTTC
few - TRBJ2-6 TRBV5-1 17 CASSFDGSSSGANVLTF TGCGCCAGCAGCTTCGACGGGTCGTCCTCTGGGGCCAACGTCCTGACTTTC
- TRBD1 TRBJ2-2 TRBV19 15 CASSRQGRNTGELFF TGTGCCAGTAGTCGACAGGGGAGAAACACCGGGGAGCTGTTTTTT
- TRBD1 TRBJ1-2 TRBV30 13 CAWSPGGNYGYTF TGTGCCTGGAGTCCAGGGGGTAACTATGGCTACACCTTC
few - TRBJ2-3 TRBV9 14 CASSVEGGTDTQYF TGTGCCAGCAGCGTAGAGGGGGGCACAGATACGCAGTATTTT
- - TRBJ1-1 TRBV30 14 CAWSARGRNTEAFF TGTGCCTGGTCAGCTAGGGGTAGGAACACTGAAGCTTTCTTT
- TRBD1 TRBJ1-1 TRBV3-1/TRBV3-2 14 CASSHVPGQGEAFF TGTGCCAGCAGCCACGTCCCGGGACAGGGTGAAGCTTTCTTT
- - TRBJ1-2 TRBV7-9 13 CASSLNSNYGYTF TGTGCCAGCAGCTTAAACAGTAACTATGGCTACACCTTC
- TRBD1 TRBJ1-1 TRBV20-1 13 CSASSGGWTEAFF TGCAGTGCTAGTTCAGGGGGCTGGACTGAAGCTTTCTTT
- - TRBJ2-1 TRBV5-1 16 CASSLDHGGSYNEQFF TGCGCCAGCAGCTTGGATCACGGGGGCTCCTACAATGAGCAGTTCTTC
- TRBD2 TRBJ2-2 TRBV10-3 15 CAIRSIAGNTGELFF TGTGCCATCAGATCCATAGCGGGGAACACCGGGGAGCTGTTTTTT
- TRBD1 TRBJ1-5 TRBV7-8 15 CASSEDRASNQPQHF TGTGCCAGCAGCGAGGACAGGGCTAGCAATCAGCCCCAGCATTTT
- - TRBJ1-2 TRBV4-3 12 CASSQDREGYTF TGCGCCAGCAGCCAAGATCGGGAAGGCTACACCTTC
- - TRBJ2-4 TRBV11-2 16 CASSLDLGQGRNIQYF TGTGCCAGCAGCTTAGATCTCGGGCAGGGCCGGAACATTCAGTACTTC
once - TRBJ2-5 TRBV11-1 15 CASSSRWGVGETQYF TGTGCCAGCAGCTCCCGATGGGGAGTGGGGGAGACCCAGTACTTC
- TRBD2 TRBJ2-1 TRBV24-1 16 CATSESASGIYNEQFF TGTGCCACCAGTGAATCAGCTAGCGGGATTTACAATGAGCAGTTCTTC
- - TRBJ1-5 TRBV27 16 CASSPMGRYSNQPQHF TGTGCCAGCAGTCCCATGGGGCGATATAGCAATCAGCCCCAGCATTTT
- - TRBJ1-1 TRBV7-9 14 CASSSSPGGTEAFF TGTGCCAGCAGCTCATCCCCGGGAGGGACTGAAGCTTTCTTT
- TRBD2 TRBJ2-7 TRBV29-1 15 CSVRGLAGGDYEQYF TGCAGCGTCCGTGGACTAGCGGGAGGAGACTACGAGCAGTACTTC
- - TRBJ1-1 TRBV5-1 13 CASSLAVNTEAFF TGCGCCAGCAGCTTGGCAGTGAACACTGAAGCTTTCTTT
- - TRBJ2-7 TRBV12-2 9 CAGSYEQYF TGTGCCGGGAGCTACGAGCAGTACTTC
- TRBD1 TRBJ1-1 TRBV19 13 CASSIRDRDAAFF TGTGCCAGTAGTATCCGGGACAGGGATGCTGCTTTCTTT
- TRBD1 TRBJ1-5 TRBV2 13 CASSPGQGQPQHF TGTGCCAGCAGTCCCGGACAGGGCCAGCCCCAGCATTTT
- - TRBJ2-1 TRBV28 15 CASTTLSVFKNEQFF TGTGCCAGCACCACACTTAGCGTCTTTAAGAATGAGCAGTTCTTC
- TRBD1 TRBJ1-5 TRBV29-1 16 CSVFRDRYYSNQPQHF TGCAGCGTCTTCCGGGACAGGTATTATAGCAATCAGCCCCAGCATTTT
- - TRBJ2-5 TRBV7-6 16 CASSLEVGEVLETQYF TGTGCCAGCAGCTTAGAGGTGGGGGAGGTCCTCGAGACCCAGTACTTC
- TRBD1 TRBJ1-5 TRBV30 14 CAWSGDREYQPQHF TGTGCCTGGAGTGGGGACAGGGAGTATCAGCCCCAGCATTTT
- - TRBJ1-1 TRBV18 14 CASSGAQGNTEAFF TGTGCCAGCTCAGGGGCGCAGGGAAACACTGAAGCTTTCTTT
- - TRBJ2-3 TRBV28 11 CASSPSHTQYF TGTGCCAGCAGTCCAAGCCATACGCAGTATTTT
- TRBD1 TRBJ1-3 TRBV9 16 CASSAPGQGTGNTIYF TGTGCCAGCAGCGCTCCGGGACAGGGGACTGGAAACACCATATATTTT
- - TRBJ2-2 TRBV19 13 CASRRDLTGELFF TGTGCCAGTAGGCGGGACCTAACCGGGGAGCTGTTTTTT
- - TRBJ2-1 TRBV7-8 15 CASSLDLGAGNEQFF TGTGCCAGCAGCTTAGATCTTGGGGCAGGGAATGAGCAGTTCTTC